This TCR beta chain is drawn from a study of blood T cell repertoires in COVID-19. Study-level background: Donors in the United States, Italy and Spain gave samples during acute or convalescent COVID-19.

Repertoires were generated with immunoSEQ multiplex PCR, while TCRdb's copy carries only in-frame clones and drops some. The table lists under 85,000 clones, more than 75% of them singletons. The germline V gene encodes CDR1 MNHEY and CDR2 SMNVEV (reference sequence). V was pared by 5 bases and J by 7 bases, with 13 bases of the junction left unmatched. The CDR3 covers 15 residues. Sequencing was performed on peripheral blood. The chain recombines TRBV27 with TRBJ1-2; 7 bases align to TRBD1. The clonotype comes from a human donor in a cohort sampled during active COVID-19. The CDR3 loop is CASSPRQGVMSGYTF. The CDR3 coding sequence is TGTGCCAGCAGTCCCCGACAGGGAGTGATGAGTGGCTACACCTTC.